This T cell receptor beta chain derives from a study of regulatory and conventional T cells in RAG deficiency. For this clone: As yet, its antigen is unknown.

The germline V gene encodes CDR1 SGHRS and CDR2 YFSETQ. V was trimmed by 0 bases and J by 1 base, leaving 10 bases between them. The length of the CDR3 is 15 residues. Overall study findings and caveats: Patient subsets had shorter CDR3s; Omenn Treg-Tconv overlap exceeded 75%. Sorted Omenn CD25-high CD127-low cells may not be bona fide Tregs. Shannon entropy was markedly lower and Simpson indices higher in RAG-deficient patients than control T-cell subsets.

Sequencing was performed with immunoSEQ multiplex PCR; in TCRdb, only in-frame clones are kept and a portion is missing. The data hold 30,000 to 40,000 clones, with 89% observed a single time. These data also formed part of another study, on regulatory T cells. That investigation notes: Primers: 52 TRBV forward and 13 TRBJ reverse.

This receptor was identified in a human donor in good health. Material: CD8+ T cells sorted from blood. The chain is built from TRBV5-1 and TRBJ1-1, with D unresolved. As DNA, the CDR3 is TGCGCCAGCAGCTTGGGTGGGTTCCGGAACACTGAAGCTTTCTTT. This sequence encodes CASSLGGFRNTEAFF.